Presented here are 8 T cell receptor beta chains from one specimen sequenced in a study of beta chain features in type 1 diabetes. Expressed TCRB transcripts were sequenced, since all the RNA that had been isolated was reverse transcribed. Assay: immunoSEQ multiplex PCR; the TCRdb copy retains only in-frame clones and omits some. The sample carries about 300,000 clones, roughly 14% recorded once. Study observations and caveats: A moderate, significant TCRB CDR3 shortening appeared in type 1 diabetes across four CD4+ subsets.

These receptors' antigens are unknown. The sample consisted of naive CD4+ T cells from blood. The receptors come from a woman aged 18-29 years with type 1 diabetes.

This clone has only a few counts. The CDR3 region has the DNA TGTGCCTGGACCGGAGGTGGGGGGGGGAGCAATCAGCCCCAGCATTTT. It is translated as CAWTGGGGGSNQPQHF. The chain combines TRBV30 with TRBJ1-5; D is perhaps TRBD1 (5 bases). V dropped 4 bases and J dropped 1 base, with 17 bases sitting between them. Germline V CDR1 and CDR2: GTSNPN, SVGIG (reference sequence). The CDR3 is 16 residues long.

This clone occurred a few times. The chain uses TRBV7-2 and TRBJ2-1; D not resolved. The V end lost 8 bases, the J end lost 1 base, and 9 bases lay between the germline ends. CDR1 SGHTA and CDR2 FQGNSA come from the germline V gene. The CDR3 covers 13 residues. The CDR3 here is CASELSSYNEQFF. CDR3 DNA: TGTGCCAGCGAACTATCTTCCTACAATGAGCAGTTCTTC.

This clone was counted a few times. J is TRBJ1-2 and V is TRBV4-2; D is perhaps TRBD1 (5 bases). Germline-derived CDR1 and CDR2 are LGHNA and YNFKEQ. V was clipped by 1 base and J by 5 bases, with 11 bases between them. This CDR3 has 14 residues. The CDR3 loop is CASSQGGGEYGYTF. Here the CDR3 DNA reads TGTGCCAGCAGCCAAGGGGGAGGGGAGTATGGCTACACCTTC.

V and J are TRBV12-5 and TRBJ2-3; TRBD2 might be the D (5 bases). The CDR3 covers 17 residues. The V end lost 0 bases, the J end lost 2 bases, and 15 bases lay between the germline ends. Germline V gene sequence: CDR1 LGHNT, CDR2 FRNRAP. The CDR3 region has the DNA TGTGCTAGTGGTTTGGTAGTCGCTAGCACAAACACAGATACGCAGTATTTT. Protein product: CASGLVVASTNTDTQYF.

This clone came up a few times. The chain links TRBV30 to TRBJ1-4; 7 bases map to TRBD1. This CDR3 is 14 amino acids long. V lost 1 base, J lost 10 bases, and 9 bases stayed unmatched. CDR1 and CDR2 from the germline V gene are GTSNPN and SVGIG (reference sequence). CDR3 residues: CAWSGEGALGKLFF. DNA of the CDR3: TGTGCCTGGAGTGGAGAGGGGGCTCTAGGAAAACTGTTTTTT.

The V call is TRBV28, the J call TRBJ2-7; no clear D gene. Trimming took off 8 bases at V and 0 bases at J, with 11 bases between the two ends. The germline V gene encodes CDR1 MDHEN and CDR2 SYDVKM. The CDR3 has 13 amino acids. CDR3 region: CASGGPSSYEQYF. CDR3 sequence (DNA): TGTGCCAGCGGTGGCCCCAGCTCCTACGAGCAGTACTTC.

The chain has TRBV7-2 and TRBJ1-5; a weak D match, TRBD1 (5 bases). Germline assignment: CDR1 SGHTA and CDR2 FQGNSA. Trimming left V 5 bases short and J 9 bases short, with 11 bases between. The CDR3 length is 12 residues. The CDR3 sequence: CASSPDGGPQHF. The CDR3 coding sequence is TGTGCCAGCAGCCCAGACGGGGGGCCCCAGCATTTT.

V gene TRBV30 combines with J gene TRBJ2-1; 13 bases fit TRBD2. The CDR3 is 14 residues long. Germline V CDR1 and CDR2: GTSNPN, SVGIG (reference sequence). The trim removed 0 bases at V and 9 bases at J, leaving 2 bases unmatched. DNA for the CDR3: TGTGCCTGGAGTGTGGGGACTAGCGGGACTGAGCAGTTCTTC. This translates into CAWSVGTSGTEQFF. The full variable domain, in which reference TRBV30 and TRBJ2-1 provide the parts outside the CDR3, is SQTIHQWPATLVQPVGSPLSLECTVEGTSNPNLYWYRQAAGRGLQLLFYSVGIGQISSEVPQNLSASRPQDRQFILSSKKLLLSDSGFYLCAWSVGTSGTEQFFGPGTRLTVL.